Below, 10 T cell receptor beta chains from the same sample are listed, as sequenced in a study of blood T cell repertoires in COVID-19. Sequencing was performed with immunoSEQ multiplex PCR; in TCRdb, only in-frame clones are kept and a portion is missing. The sample has fewer than 200,000 clones, 85% to 90% seen once. The sequencing sample was made of peripheral blood. Every receptor here comes from a woman in her 70s with COVID-19, enrolled during active disease.

CDR3 in amino acids: CASSPRGSGTYEQYF. The CDR3 DNA reads TGTGCCAGCAGTCCGCGGGGTAGCGGGACCTACGAGCAGTACTTC. The chain is built from TRBV6-2 or TRBV6-3 and TRBJ2-7; 8 positions agree with TRBD2. The CDR3 covers 15 residues. Trimming at V came to 5 bases and at J to 2 bases, leaving 8 bases not matched to a gene. The germline gives CDR1 MNHEY, CDR2 SVGEGT.

The CDR3 here is CASSQQGIESNQPQHF. CDR3 sequence (DNA): TGTGCCAGCAGCCAACAGGGTATCGAGAGCAATCAGCCCCAGCATTTT. V gene TRBV13 combines with J gene TRBJ1-5; possibly TRBD1 for D (6 bases). The CDR3 totals 16 residues. Germline values: CDR1 PRHDT, CDR2 FYEKMQ (reference sequence). V was cut by 5 bases and J by 1 base, with 15 bases left in between. Combining the CDR3 with reference TRBV13 and TRBJ1-5 gives the whole variable domain AAGVIQSPRHLIKEKRETATLKCYPIPRHDTVYWYQQGPGQDPQFLISFYEKMQSDKGSIPDRFSAQQFSDYHSELNMSSLELGDSALYFCASSQQGIESNQPQHFGDGTRLSIL.

V usage is TRBV7-2 and J usage is TRBJ2-5, with D tentatively TRBD2 (5 bases). The V gene's germline CDR1 is SGHTA and CDR2 FQGNSA. The CDR3 is 14 residues long. Trimming stripped 0 bases from V and 2 bases from J, with 7 bases between. The CDR3 DNA follows: TGTGCCAGCAGCTTAGCGAGGACTCAAGAGACCCAGTACTTC. Its protein product is CASSLARTQETQYF.

V usage is TRBV7-9 and J usage is TRBJ1-4, with D possibly TRBD1 on 5 matching bases. Germline loops: CDR1 SEHNR, CDR2 FQNEAQ (reference sequence). The V and J ends lost 5 bases and 6 bases respectively, with 10 bases between them. There are 13 residues in the CDR3. The CDR3, as DNA: TGTGCCAGCAGCGAACTCAGGGATGAAAAACTGTTTTTT. It is translated as CASSELRDEKLFF.

This clone has a handful of counts. The chain recombines TRBV6-2 or TRBV6-3 with TRBJ1-1; 7 nucleotides match TRBD1. Germline V gene lookup returns CDR1 MNHEY and CDR2 SVGEGT. Losses at the gene ends were 4 bases for V and 6 bases for J; bases not matched to a gene: 11. The CDR3 sequence is 15 residues long. For the CDR3, the DNA is TGTGCCAGCAGTTTACTAGGGACAGAGAGGCCTGAAGCTTTCTTT. The encoded protein is CASSLLGTERPEAFF.

The genes are TRBV3-1 (or the pseudogene TRBV3-2) and TRBJ2-7; D is perhaps TRBD1 (5 bases). Trimming removed 4 bases from V and 1 base from J, with 11 bases in between. The CDR3 is 14 residues long. Germline CDR1 reads LGHDT; CDR2 reads YNNKEL (reference sequence). CDR3 residues: CASSPPGISYEQYF. As DNA, the CDR3 is TGTGCCAGCAGCCCTCCAGGGATTTCCTACGAGCAGTACTTC.

CDR3 in amino acids: CASSLFLSGTTDTQYF. The CDR3 DNA is TGTGCCAGCAGCTTGTTTTTGTCCGGGACAACAGATACGCAGTATTTT. The J gene is TRBJ2-3, the V gene TRBV5-4; weak D call: TRBD1 (6 bases). The V gene lost 1 base and the J gene lost 3 bases, with 15 bases spanning the gap. Germline CDR1 is SGHNT and CDR2 is YYREEE (reference sequence). CDR3 length: 16 amino acids.

The chain uses TRBV6-5 and TRBJ1-6; TRBD1 agrees at 8 bases. CDR1 MNHEY and CDR2 SVGAGI come from the germline V gene. The CDR3 is 14 amino acids. V gave up 2 bases and J gave up 10 bases; unmatched junction bases: 4. In DNA, the CDR3 is TGTGCCAGCAGTTACCCTACAGGGGGGTCACCCCTCCACTTT. Amino acid sequence: CASSYPTGGSPLHF.

V usage is TRBV7-9 and J usage is TRBJ1-1; 8 bases map to TRBD1. Germline V lookup: CDR1 SEHNR, CDR2 FQNEAQ (reference sequence). The CDR3 length is 15 residues. V was clipped by 4 bases and J by 1 base; unmatched bases: 5. CDR3 loop: CASSSTGASNTEAFF. The DNA for the CDR3 is TGTGCCAGCAGCTCGACAGGGGCTTCGAACACTGAAGCTTTCTTT.

A single count supports this clone. V usage is TRBV7-2 and J usage is TRBJ1-4; D is possibly TRBD1 (6 bases). Trimming shortened V by 5 bases and J by 0 bases, and 10 bases separated the two germline ends. CDR1 is SGHTA and CDR2 is FQGNSA in the germline V gene. The CDR3 is made up of 15 amino acids. The CDR3 reads CASSHPGATNEKLFF. In DNA form, the CDR3 reads TGTGCCAGCAGCCATCCAGGGGCAACTAATGAAAAACTGTTTTTT.